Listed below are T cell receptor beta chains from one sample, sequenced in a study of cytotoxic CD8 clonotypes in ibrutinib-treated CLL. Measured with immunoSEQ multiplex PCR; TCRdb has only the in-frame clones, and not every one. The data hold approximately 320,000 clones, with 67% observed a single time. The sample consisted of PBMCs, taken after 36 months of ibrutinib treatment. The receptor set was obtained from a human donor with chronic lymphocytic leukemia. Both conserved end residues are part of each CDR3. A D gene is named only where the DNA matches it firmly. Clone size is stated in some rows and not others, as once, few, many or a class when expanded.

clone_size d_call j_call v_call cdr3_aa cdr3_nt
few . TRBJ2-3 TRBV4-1 CASSQGVATADTQYF TGCGCCAGCAGCCAAGGTGTAGCAACCGCAGATACGCAGTATTTT
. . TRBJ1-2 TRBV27 CASSLGYRSAKGYTF TGTGCCAGCAGTTTAGGGTACAGGTCCGCTAAAGGCTACACCTTC
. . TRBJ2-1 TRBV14 CASSPAPTPYNEQFF TGTGCCAGCAGCCCCGCTCCGACACCTTACAATGAGCAGTTCTTC
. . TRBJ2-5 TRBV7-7 CASSYGGGEETQYF TGTGCCAGCAGCTATGGAGGGGGCGAAGAGACCCAGTACTTC
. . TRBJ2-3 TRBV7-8 CASSLKQSTDTQYF TGTGCCAGCAGCTTAAAACAGAGCACAGATACGCAGTATTTT
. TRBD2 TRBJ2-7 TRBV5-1 CASSLAGGLIEGEQYF TGCGCCAGCAGCTTAGCGGGAGGGCTCATTGAGGGCGAGCAGTACTTC
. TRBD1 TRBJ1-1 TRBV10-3 CAIREDRGPTEAFF TGTGCCATCAGGGAGGACAGGGGCCCCACTGAAGCTTTCTTT
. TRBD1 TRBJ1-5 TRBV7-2 CASSRNTGDQPQHF TGTGCCAGCAGCCGGAACACAGGGGATCAGCCCCAGCATTTT
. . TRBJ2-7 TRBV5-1 CASSSGLLPYEQYF TGCGCCAGCAGCTCGGGACTTCTCCCCTACGAGCAGTACTTC
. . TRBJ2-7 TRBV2 CASSGSRTSSYEQYF TGTGCCAGCAGTGGGTCGCGGACAAGCTCCTACGAGCAGTACTTC
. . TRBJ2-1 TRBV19 CASSMVQGSYNEQFF TGTGCCAGTAGTATGGTCCAGGGCTCCTACAATGAGCAGTTCTTC
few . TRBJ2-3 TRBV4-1 CASSQVEYTDTQYF TGCGCCAGCAGCCAAGTAGAGTACACAGATACGCAGTATTTT
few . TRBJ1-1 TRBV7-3 CASSLSQVKGTAEAFF TGTGCCAGCAGCTTATCTCAGGTAAAGGGGACCGCTGAAGCTTTCTTT
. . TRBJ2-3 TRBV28 CASSPPGVPDTQYF TGTGCCAGCAGCCCCCCGGGGGTACCAGATACGCAGTATTTT
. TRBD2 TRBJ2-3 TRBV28 CASSFPGTSGRESTDTQYF TGTGCCAGCAGTTTCCCAGGGACTAGCGGGAGGGAAAGCACAGATACGCAGTATTTT
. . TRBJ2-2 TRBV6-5 CASRRHTGELFF TGTGCCAGCAGGCGACACACCGGGGAGCTGTTTTTT
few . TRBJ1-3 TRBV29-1 CGILVVGNTIYF TGCGGCATCTTGGTAGTTGGAAACACCATATATTTT
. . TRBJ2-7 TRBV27 CASSPKAALIVRWEQYF TGTGCCAGCAGTCCCAAAGCGGCCCTTATTGTTCGGTGGGAGCAGTACTTC
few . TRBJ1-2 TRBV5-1 CASSLAGYGYTF TGCGCCAGCAGCTTGGCGGGGTATGGCTACACCTTC
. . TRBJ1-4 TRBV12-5 CASGRTVGEEKLFF TGTGCTAGTGGTAGGACAGTTGGGGAGGAAAAACTGTTTTTT
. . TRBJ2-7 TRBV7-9 CASSLRESAYEQYF TGTGCCAGCAGCTTACGGGAGAGCGCCTACGAGCAGTACTTC
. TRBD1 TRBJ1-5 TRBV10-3 CAIGTGYSNQPQHF TGTGCCATAGGGACAGGTTATAGCAATCAGCCCCAGCATTTT
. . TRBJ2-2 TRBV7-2 CASSDFVGANTGELFF TGTGCCAGCAGCGATTTTGTCGGGGCGAACACCGGGGAGCTGTTTTTT
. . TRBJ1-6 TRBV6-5 CASSYSAGMDSPLHF TGTGCCAGCAGTTACTCGGCAGGGATGGATTCACCCCTCCACTTT
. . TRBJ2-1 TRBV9 CASSVASYYNEQFF TGTGCCAGCAGCGTAGCGTCCTACTACAATGAGCAGTTCTTC
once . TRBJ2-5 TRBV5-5 CASSPPQEETQYF TGTGCCAGCAGCCCTCCACAGGAGGAGACCCAGTACTTC